Following are 9 T cell receptor beta chains from one sample sequenced in a study of vaccination effects on CD4 cells after COVID-19. Prior to sequencing, the ViraFEST assay stimulated PBMC with viral peptide pools, which expanded the antigen-specific CD4+ T cells. The culture ran for approximately 10 days, and then CD4+ T cells were isolated. The person was diagnosed with PCR-confirmed SARS-CoV-2 infection between March and December 2020. Libraries were prepared by immunoSEQ multiplex PCR; TCRdb keeps only in-frame clonotypes and omits some of them. The sample has under 60,000 clones; under 80% are singletons. Their antigen targets remain unknown. The sequencing here drew on CD4+ T cells from PBMCs cultured with HIV peptides, taken before COVID-19 vaccination. Subset described: HIV-1 Nef peptide pool negative control/reference culture. All receptors come from a human donor who had a prior SARS-CoV-2 infection.

This chain links TRBV5-8 with TRBJ1-5; D unclear. V lost 4 bases and J lost 5, with 4 bases in between. The CDR3 has 11 residues. Germline assignment: CDR1 SGHTS and CDR2 YDEGEE. CDR3 amino acids: CASSRYQPQHF. Here the CDR3 DNA reads TGTGCCAGCAGCAGATATCAGCCCCAGCATTTT.

Details on this clone: Sequence at one end of the junction differs from germline and may be a read error. V usage is TRBV6-1 and J usage is TRBJ1-2; D might be TRBD1 (6 bases). Germline CDR1 is MNHNS and CDR2 is SASEGT. CDR3 length: 12 amino acids. The CDR3 region has the DNA TGTGCCAGCAGGGCAGAGGACAGTGCTAGCAGCTTC. The encoded protein is CASRAEDSASSF.

The table lists this clone with a few counts. V is TRBV10-3 and J is TRBJ2-7; tentatively, D is TRBD2 (6 bases). V was cut by 6 bases and J by 4 bases, with 22 bases left in between. From germline, CDR1 is ENHRY and CDR2 SYGVKD. This CDR3 region has 16 residues. CDR3 sequence: CAIRHPGGANEYEQYF. The CDR3 region has the DNA TGTGCCATCAGACACCCCGGAGGGGCCAACGAGTACGAGCAGTACTTC.

V is TRBV5-1 and J is TRBJ2-2, with D maybe TRBD2 (5 bases). Trimming pared 4 bases from V and 4 bases from J, leaving 8 bases between. Germline V gene sequence: CDR1 SGHRS, CDR2 YFSETQ. This CDR3 has 13 residues. The DNA of the CDR3 is TGCGCCAGCAGCGTTACTAGCACCGGGGAGCTGTTTTTT. It is translated as CASSVTSTGELFF.

The chain recombines TRBV6-5 with TRBJ2-3, with unresolved D. Germline V lookup: CDR1 MNHEY, CDR2 SVGAGI. The length of the CDR3 is 14 residues. V lost 3 bases and J lost 2, with 9 bases in between. This CDR3 reads CASSYDRITDTQYF. DNA of the CDR3: TGTGCCAGCAGTTATGACCGGATCACAGATACGCAGTATTTT.

J is TRBJ2-5 and V is TRBV6-5, with D hard to call. The CDR3 length is 13 residues. V lost 6 bases, J lost 7 bases, and 15 bases lay in between. CDR1 is MNHEY and CDR2 is SVGAGI in the germline V gene. The CDR3 here is CASRNNFVGTQYF. In DNA form, the CDR3 reads TGTGCCAGCAGGAATAACTTCGTGGGGACCCAGTACTTC.

The J gene is TRBJ2-1, the V gene TRBV9, with 13 bases fitting TRBD2. From germline, CDR1 is SGDLS and CDR2 YYNGEE. CDR3 size: 14 residues. Trimming took 3 bases from V and 8 from J; bases not matched to a gene: 2. The chain's CDR3 is CASSGLAGGYEQFF. CDR3 nucleotide sequence: TGTGCCAGCAGCGGACTAGCGGGAGGCTATGAGCAGTTCTTC. The full variable domain, its missing parts supplied by reference TRBV9 and TRBJ2-1, is DSGVTQTPKHLITATGQRVTLRCSPRSGDLSVYWYQQSLDQGLQFLIQYYNGEERAKGNILERFSAQQFPDLHSELNLSSLELGDSALYFCASSGLAGGYEQFFGPGTRLTVL.

The CDR3 protein is CASSPGQGARSPLHF. The CDR3 coding sequence is TGTGCCAGCAGCCCTGGACAGGGGGCGCGATCACCCCTCCACTTT. This chain joins TRBV9 and TRBJ1-6; 11 bases are a match to TRBD1. V lost 4 bases to trimming and J lost 10 bases; unmatched junction nucleotides: 7. This CDR3 has 15 amino acids. Germline V gene sequence: CDR1 SGDLS, CDR2 YYNGEE.

The CDR3 DNA reads TGTGCCAGCAGCTCGTACGCAGAGAACACTGAAGCTTTCTTT. Translating it yields CASSSYAENTEAFF. The rearrangement uses TRBV7-2 and TRBJ1-1, with unresolved D. Trimming stripped 4 bases from V and 1 base from J, with 10 bases between. Germline V gene lookup returns CDR1 SGHTA and CDR2 FQGNSA. This CDR3 contains 14 residues. The whole variable domain, remainder taken from reference TRBV7-2 and TRBJ1-1, is GAGVSQSPSNKVTEKGKDVELRCDPISGHTALYWYRQSLGQGLEFLIYFQGNSAPDKSGLPSDRFSAERTGGSVSTLTIQRTQQEDSAVYLCASSSYAENTEAFFGQGTRLTVV.